This TCR beta chain was captured by sequencing in a study of beta chain features in type 1 diabetes. On average, the one heparinised blood draw given by each donor was roughly 100 mL. The authors reverse transcribed all of the isolated RNA, so sequencing captured expressed TCRB transcripts. The protocol was immunoSEQ multiplex PCR, while the TCRdb copy is restricted to in-frame clones and leaves out a portion. This repertoire shows 300,000 to 450,000 clones, over 9.5% found once; its top ten account for 0.015% to 0.02%. The source is a man younger than 35 in good health. Sequencing was done on a sample of naive CD4+ T cells from blood.

The DNA of the CDR3 is TGCGCCAGCAGCTTGGGTAGAACAGGGGGAACGAACACTGAAGCTTTCTTT. Translation gives CASSLGRTGGTNTEAFF. The V call is TRBV5-1, the J call TRBJ1-1, with 8 bases lining up with TRBD1. The CDR3 contains 17 residues. With V trimmed by 0 bases and J by 1 base, 8 bases remained unmatched. CDR1 and CDR2 from the germline V gene are SGHRS and YFSETQ.